Listed below are T cell receptor beta chains from one sample, sequenced in a study of PD-L1 blockade in urothelial cancer. Sequencing was performed with immunoSEQ multiplex PCR; in TCRdb, only in-frame clones are kept and a portion is missing. The sample records under 130,000 clones, around 85% being singletons. The material was PBMCs, obtained around atezolizumab (anti-PD-L1) treatment. These receptors were taken from a man aged 45-65 years with urothelial cancer. The CDR3 runs from the conserved cysteine through the conserved F or W. A D gene is named only where the DNA matches it firmly. Clone size is not always given. Where it is, it says once, few, many or a class for expanded clones.

cdr3_length	clone_size	d_call	v_call	j_call	cdr3_nt	cdr3_aa
15	-	TRBD1	TRBV11-1	TRBJ2-3	TGTGCCAGCAGCTACTTGACAGGGGCTACAGATACGCAGTATTTT	CASSYLTGATDTQYF
14	-	TRBD2	TRBV5-1	TRBJ2-5	TGCGCCAGCAGCTTAGGGACTATTCTAGAGACCCAGTACTTC	CASSLGTILETQYF
15	few	TRBD2	TRBV5-6	TRBJ2-1	TGTGCCAGCAGCTTTAGCGGGATCTCCTACAATGAGCAGTTCTTC	CASSFSGISYNEQFF
18	-	TRBD1	TRBV18	TRBJ2-6	TGTGCCAGCTCCGGCCGAGGACAGGGGTTCTCTGGGGCCAACGTCCTGACTTTC	CASSGRGQGFSGANVLTF
19	-	-	TRBV7-2	TRBJ1-6	TGTGCCAGCAGCTTAGAAGGTTATCAGGGCAGCTCCTATAATTCACCCCTCCACTTT	CASSLEGYQGSSYNSPLHF
14	-	-	TRBV6-4	TRBJ1-6	TGTGCCAGCAAAGCATCTGCGGGCAATTCACCCCTCCACTTT	CASKASAGNSPLHF
14	-	TRBD1	TRBV27	TRBJ1-1	TGTGCCAGCAGTTTAACGACAGGGAGCACTGAAGCTTTCTTT	CASSLTTGSTEAFF
13	once	TRBD2	TRBV19	TRBJ2-7	TGTGCCAGTAGGGCTAGCGGGAGCTACGAGCAGTACTTC	CASRASGSYEQYF
17	-	TRBD1	TRBV30	TRBJ2-6	TGTGCCTGCAGGTCCCGGGACAGGGGTTCTGGGGCCAACGTCCTGACTTTC	CACRSRDRGSGANVLTF
14	-	TRBD1	TRBV5-1	TRBJ1-2	TGCGCCAGCAGCTTGGGACAGGGGGAAGGGGGCTACACCTTC	CASSLGQGEGGYTF
15	-	-	TRBV7-6	TRBJ2-2	TGTGCCAGCAGCTTAGGGCAGGGCTACACCGGGGAGCTGTTTTTT	CASSLGQGYTGELFF
16	-	-	TRBV30	TRBJ1-6	TGTGCCTGGAGTGTGGTGAGGGGGTCCTATAATTCACCCCTCCACTTT	CAWSVVRGSYNSPLHF
15	-	TRBD1	TRBV6-5	TRBJ1-2	TGTGCCAGCAGTTACAGGGGACAGGGGGCCAGAGGCTACACCTTC	CASSYRGQGARGYTF
13	-	-	TRBV30	TRBJ2-3	TGTGCCTGGAGCTTACAGGGACCAGATACGCAGTATTTT	CAWSLQGPDTQYF
13	-	-	TRBV10-1	TRBJ1-1	TGCGCCAGCAGAGAACAGGGGAACACTGAAGCTTTCTTT	CASREQGNTEAFF
13	-	TRBD2	TRBV5-6	TRBJ2-1	TGTGCCAGCAGCTCCCTAGGGAGGGATGAGCAGTTCTTC	CASSSLGRDEQFF
15	-	-	TRBV15	TRBJ1-4	TGTGCCACCAGCAGCGTCGGGGGTATTAGGGAAAAACTGTTTTTT	CATSSVGGIREKLFF
16	-	TRBD1	TRBV2	TRBJ2-7	TGTGCCAGCTACAGGGGTGGGGGAGCGGCCACCTACGAGCAGTACTTC	CASYRGGGAATYEQYF
15	once	TRBD2	TRBV19	TRBJ2-3	TGTGCCAGTAGTGATAGCGGGAGGGACACAGATACGCAGTATTTT	CASSDSGRDTDTQYF
18	-	TRBD2	TRBV28	TRBJ2-4	TGTGCCAGCAGCCGAAGGGGACTAGCGGGACGAGCCAAAAACATTCAGTACTTC	CASSRRGLAGRAKNIQYF
14	-	TRBD1	TRBV5-1	TRBJ2-5	TGCGCCAGCAGCGGGGGACAGCTAAAAGAGACCCAGTACTTC	CASSGGQLKETQYF
16	-	-	TRBV7-9	TRBJ2-2	TGTGCCAGCAGCTTATCGCTAGCTAAGGGGGCCGGGGAGCTGTTTTTT	CASSLSLAKGAGELFF
13	-	-	TRBV7-8	TRBJ1-5	TGTGCCAGCAGCTTAGACAGGGAGGGTGGGCAGCATTTT	CASSLDREGGQHF
13	-	-	TRBV7-8	TRBJ1-2	TGTGCCAGCAGCTCCGGTGTGGAGAAAGGCTACACCTTC	CASSSGVEKGYTF
16	once	-	TRBV11-3	TRBJ2-2	TGTGCCAGCAGCTTAGTGGCGGGAATAAACACCGGGGAGCTGTTTTTT	CASSLVAGINTGELFF
15	few	TRBD1	TRBV7-9	TRBJ1-2	TGTGCCAGCAGCCACGCCCCACAGGGGGCCAGTGGCTACACCTTC	CASSHAPQGASGYTF
14	-	-	TRBV23-1	TRBJ2-5	TGCGCCAGCAGGCAGGACTCTGACCAAGAGACCCAGTACTTC	CASRQDSDQETQYF
16	-	TRBD2	TRBV29-1	TRBJ2-3	TGCAGCGCTAAGGGACTAGCGGAAACTAGCACAGATACGCAGTATTTT	CSAKGLAETSTDTQYF
16	-	TRBD2	TRBV28	TRBJ2-1	TGTGCCAGCAGTTCCCCGGGGGGACTCGCCTACAATGAGCAGTTCTTC	CASSSPGGLAYNEQFF